What follows is one T cell receptor (beta chain) and its context. What it binds is not known. Sequenced by immunoSEQ multiplex PCR; TCRdb stores in-frame clones only, minus some. The repertoire holds about 660,000 clones, with around 74% as singletons. The entry originates in a study of shared clonotypes between healthy human individuals. Study observations and caveats: The naive CD4 repertoires of several donors were compared, and around 5% of clonotypes were shared.

The CDR3 covers 18 residues. Trimming at V came to 5 bases and at J to 2 bases, leaving 13 bases not matched to a gene. CDR1 SGHVS and CDR2 FNYEAQ come from the germline V gene. The TCR originated in a woman younger than 45 in good health. Input material: memory CD4+ T cells sorted from blood. Subset denoted: CD45RA-negative fraction. The rearrangement links TRBV7-6 to TRBJ1-3; 9 bases map to TRBD1. The CDR3 is CASSQGFRDRAAGNTIYF. DNA for the CDR3: TGTGCCAGCAGCCAGGGGTTCAGGGACAGGGCTGCTGGAAACACCATATATTTT.